This T cell receptor (beta chain) was obtained from a study of CD8 T cells in ankylosing spondylitis. As the method for making TCR beta libraries, quantitative 5'-RACE with molecular barcodes was used. TCRdb passed the 5' RACE reads through MiXCR, listing each CDR3 protein once. The table records roughly 400,000 distinct CDR3 sequences, around 20% of them present only once. Trimming took 6 bases from V and 4 from J, leaving 11 bases between them. This CDR3 is 12 amino acids long. The V gene's germline CDR1 is DFQATT and CDR2 SNEGSKA (reference sequence). A word on this clonotype: Its antigen is as yet unknown.

Study-wide findings and caveats: Previous work reported some of these motif variants in the synovial fluid and blood of reactive arthritis. Clones linked with disease were CD8+ and fairly uncommon in the peripheral blood. Within ankylosing spondylitis blood, a TCR beta motif made up of eight highly homologous variants appeared to be characteristic.

The clonotype originates from a male donor with ankylosing spondylitis. This chain connects TRBV20-1 to TRBJ2-3, with D perhaps TRBD1 (5 bases). The sequencing input was blood, either unsorted or a sorted T cell fraction (not recorded which). The CDR3 DNA reads TGCAGTGCCCTCATAGGGGCAGATACGCAGTATTTT. It specifies CSALIGADTQYF.